These 9 T cell receptor beta chains were all obtained from the same sample, sequenced in a study of T cell repertoires in cytomegalovirus infection. No antigens are known for them. TCRdb reprocessed the reads with MiXCR, giving one entry per CDR3 protein. The sample holds 60,000 to 85,000 distinct CDR3 sequences; 20% to 25% are singletons and the top ten take around three quarters. What was sequenced was PBMCs, sequenced either directly or after in vitro stimulation (not recorded which). The receptor set was obtained from a human donor in good health (CMV status not recorded). Some clones in this sample may be carry-over from other donors' samples.

This clonotype was observed at least ten times. The rearrangement uses TRBV6-1 and TRBJ2-7; 12 bases match TRBD2. CDR1 is MNHNS, CDR2 SASEGT, per germline. The CDR3 length is 17 residues. V gave up 8 bases and J gave up 3 bases; unmatched junction bases: 14. CDR3 sequence reads: CASESSGTSGFRYEQYV. The CDR3 coding sequence is TGTGCCAGCGAATCGTCTGGGACTAGCGGGTTTCGCTACGAGCAGTACGTC.

This clonotype was seen at least ten times. The genes are TRBV7-2 and TRBJ2-5; D not certain. V lost 3 bases and J 1 base, leaving 6 bases between the germline ends. CDR1 SGHTA and CDR2 FQGNSA come from the germline V gene. This CDR3 region has 13 residues. CDR3 amino acids: CASSFVFQETQYF. CDR3 DNA sequence: TGTGCCAGCAGCTTCGTCTTCCAAGAGACCCAGTACTTC.

The table lists this clonotype with a few counts. The V and J genes are TRBV19 and TRBJ1-5; no firm D call. In germline, CDR1 is LNHDA, CDR2 SQIVND (reference sequence). Trimming left V 1 base short and J 9 bases short, with 7 bases between. The length of the CDR3 is 12 residues. This chain's CDR3 is CASSIVSAPQHF. As DNA, the CDR3 is TGTGCCAGTAGTATAGTGAGCGCGCCCCAGCATTTT.

This clonotype came up a few times. The chain has TRBV12-3 or TRBV12-4 and TRBJ2-1; 8 nucleotides match TRBD2. This CDR3 is 17 amino acids long. V shed 2 bases, J shed 5 bases, and the junction held 11 bases outside the gene matches. Here the CDR3 DNA reads TGTGCCAGCAGTTTAAAACCTGGCGGGAGGTACGACAATGAGCAGTTCTTC. It codes for CASSLKPGGRYDNEQFF.

The genes are TRBV25-1 and TRBJ2-3; no reliable D call. The CDR3 totals 14 residues. Looked up from germline, CDR1 is MGHDK and CDR2 is SYGVNS. Trimming took off 2 bases at V and 2 bases at J, with 8 bases between the two ends. CDR3 nucleotides: TGTGCCAGCAGTGAAGATCTCAACACAGATACGCAGTATTTT. Translation: CASSEDLNTDTQYF. The full variable domain, completed using reference TRBV25-1 and TRBJ2-3, is EADIYQTPRYLVIGTGKKITLECSQTMGHDKMYWYQQDPGMELHLIHYSYGVNSTEKGDLSSESTVSRIRTEHFPLTLESARPSHTSQYLCASSEDLNTDTQYFGPGTRLTVL.

The rearrangement uses TRBV15 and TRBJ1-1; no reliable D call. Germline V gene lookup returns CDR1 LNHNV and CDR2 YYDKDF (reference sequence). This CDR3 contains 12 residues. With 5 bases removed from V and 7 bases from J, the gap between germline ends came to 11 bases. The CDR3 loop is CATSLIRGEAFF. CDR3 nucleotide sequence: TGTGCCACCAGCTTGATACGGGGTGAAGCTTTCTTT.

The chain links TRBV7-3 to TRBJ2-3; no reliable D call. V gave up 4 bases and J gave up 5 bases, with 10 bases separating them. CDR3 size: 13 residues. Germline CDR1 is SGHTA and CDR2 is FQGTGA. CDR3 sequence reads: CASSSFMQDTQYF. CDR3 DNA: TGTGCCAGCAGCTCATTTATGCAAGATACGCAGTATTTT.

This clonotype was found many times. For the CDR3, the DNA is TGTGCCAGCAGCTCCGGGACTAGCGGGAGGGCAGAGACCCAGTACTTC. The encoded protein is CASSSGTSGRAETQYF. This chain joins TRBV11-2 and TRBJ2-5, with 16 bases aligning to TRBD2. CDR1 is SGHAT and CDR2 is FQNNGV in the germline V gene. This CDR3 has 16 residues. The junction had 3 bases not matched to a gene; V was cut back by 4 bases and J by 4 bases.

This clonotype has a count of ten or more. This CDR3 reads CASSLAPQLNQPQHF. The CDR3 DNA is TGTGCCAGCAGCTTAGCTCCACAGCTCAATCAGCCCCAGCATTTT. V usage is TRBV7-2 and J usage is TRBJ1-5; D uncertain. Per germline, CDR1 SGHTA and CDR2 FQGNSA. Trimming shortened V by 0 bases and J by 3 bases, and 9 bases separated the two germline ends. The CDR3 extends over 15 amino acids. Using reference TRBV7-2 and TRBJ1-5 for the parts outside the CDR3, the full variable domain is GAGVSQSPSNKVTEKGKDVELRCDPISGHTALYWYRQSLGQGLEFLIYFQGNSAPDKSGLPSDRFSAERTGGSVSTLTIQRTQQEDSAVYLCASSLAPQLNQPQHFGDGTRLSIL.